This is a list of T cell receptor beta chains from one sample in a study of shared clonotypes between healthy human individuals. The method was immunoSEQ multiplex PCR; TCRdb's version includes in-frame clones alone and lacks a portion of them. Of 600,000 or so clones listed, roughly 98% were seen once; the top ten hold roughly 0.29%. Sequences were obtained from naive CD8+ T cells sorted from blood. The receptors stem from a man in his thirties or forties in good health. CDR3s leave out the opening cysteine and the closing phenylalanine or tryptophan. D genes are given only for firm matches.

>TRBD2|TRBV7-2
ASTHPPLAGGSHEQY
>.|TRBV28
ASSPRGSSYNEQF
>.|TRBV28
ASSPFRGGRTAPEY
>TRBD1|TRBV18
ASSADRGNTEAF
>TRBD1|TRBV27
ASSSGQGAPEQY
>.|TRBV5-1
ASSLEGAGTYQETQY
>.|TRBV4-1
ASSPIGVFEAF
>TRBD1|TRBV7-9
ASSYGTGGATNEKLF
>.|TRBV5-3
ARSLDIHPYEQY
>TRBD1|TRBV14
ASSQLGGLYTQY
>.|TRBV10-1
ASSESLVGEQF
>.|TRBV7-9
ASSGGNQPQH
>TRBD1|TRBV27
ASIDRGSYEQY
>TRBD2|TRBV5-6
ASSLGSASGSYEQY
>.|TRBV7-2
ASSLWGFETQY
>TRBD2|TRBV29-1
SIYSGSTGELF
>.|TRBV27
ASSLFGNQPQH
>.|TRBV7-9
ASSAFTGRLDTEAF
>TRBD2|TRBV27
ASKDSGRAWADTQY
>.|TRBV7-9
ASSYHSSYEQY
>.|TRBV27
ASRISVNTEAF
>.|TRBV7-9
ASSLWGSETQDTQY
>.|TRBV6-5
ASSYLRINNEQF
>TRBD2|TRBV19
ASTTGTSGLNEQF
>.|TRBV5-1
ASSLAPGNQPQH
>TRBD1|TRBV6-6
ASSQSGTGTYEQY
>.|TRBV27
ASSLRDTNMNTEAF
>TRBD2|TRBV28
ASGTSNTGELF
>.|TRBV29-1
SVEKGFQSVDEQF
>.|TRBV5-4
ASSFTMTLDYGYT
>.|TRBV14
ASSPTWGEQF
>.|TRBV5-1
ASSLFAGTANYEQY